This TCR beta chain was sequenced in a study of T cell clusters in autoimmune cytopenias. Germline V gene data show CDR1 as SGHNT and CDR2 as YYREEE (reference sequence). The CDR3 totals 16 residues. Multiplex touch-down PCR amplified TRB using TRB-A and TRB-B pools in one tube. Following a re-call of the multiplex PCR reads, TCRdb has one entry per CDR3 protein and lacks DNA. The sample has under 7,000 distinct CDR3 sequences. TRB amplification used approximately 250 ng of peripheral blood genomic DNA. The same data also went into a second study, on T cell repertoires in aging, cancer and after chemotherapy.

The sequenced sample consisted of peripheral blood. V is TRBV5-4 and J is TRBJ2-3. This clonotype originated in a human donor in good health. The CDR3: CASSLGLAGGTDTQYF.